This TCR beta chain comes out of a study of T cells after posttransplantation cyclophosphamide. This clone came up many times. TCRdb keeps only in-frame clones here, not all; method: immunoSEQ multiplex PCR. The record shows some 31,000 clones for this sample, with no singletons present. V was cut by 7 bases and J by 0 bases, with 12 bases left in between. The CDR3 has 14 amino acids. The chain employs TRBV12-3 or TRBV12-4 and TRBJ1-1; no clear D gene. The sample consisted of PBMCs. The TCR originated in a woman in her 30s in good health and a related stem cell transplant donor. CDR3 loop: CASIKQLMNTEAFF. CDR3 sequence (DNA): TGTGCCAGCATTAAACAGTTGATGAACACTGAAGCTTTCTTT.